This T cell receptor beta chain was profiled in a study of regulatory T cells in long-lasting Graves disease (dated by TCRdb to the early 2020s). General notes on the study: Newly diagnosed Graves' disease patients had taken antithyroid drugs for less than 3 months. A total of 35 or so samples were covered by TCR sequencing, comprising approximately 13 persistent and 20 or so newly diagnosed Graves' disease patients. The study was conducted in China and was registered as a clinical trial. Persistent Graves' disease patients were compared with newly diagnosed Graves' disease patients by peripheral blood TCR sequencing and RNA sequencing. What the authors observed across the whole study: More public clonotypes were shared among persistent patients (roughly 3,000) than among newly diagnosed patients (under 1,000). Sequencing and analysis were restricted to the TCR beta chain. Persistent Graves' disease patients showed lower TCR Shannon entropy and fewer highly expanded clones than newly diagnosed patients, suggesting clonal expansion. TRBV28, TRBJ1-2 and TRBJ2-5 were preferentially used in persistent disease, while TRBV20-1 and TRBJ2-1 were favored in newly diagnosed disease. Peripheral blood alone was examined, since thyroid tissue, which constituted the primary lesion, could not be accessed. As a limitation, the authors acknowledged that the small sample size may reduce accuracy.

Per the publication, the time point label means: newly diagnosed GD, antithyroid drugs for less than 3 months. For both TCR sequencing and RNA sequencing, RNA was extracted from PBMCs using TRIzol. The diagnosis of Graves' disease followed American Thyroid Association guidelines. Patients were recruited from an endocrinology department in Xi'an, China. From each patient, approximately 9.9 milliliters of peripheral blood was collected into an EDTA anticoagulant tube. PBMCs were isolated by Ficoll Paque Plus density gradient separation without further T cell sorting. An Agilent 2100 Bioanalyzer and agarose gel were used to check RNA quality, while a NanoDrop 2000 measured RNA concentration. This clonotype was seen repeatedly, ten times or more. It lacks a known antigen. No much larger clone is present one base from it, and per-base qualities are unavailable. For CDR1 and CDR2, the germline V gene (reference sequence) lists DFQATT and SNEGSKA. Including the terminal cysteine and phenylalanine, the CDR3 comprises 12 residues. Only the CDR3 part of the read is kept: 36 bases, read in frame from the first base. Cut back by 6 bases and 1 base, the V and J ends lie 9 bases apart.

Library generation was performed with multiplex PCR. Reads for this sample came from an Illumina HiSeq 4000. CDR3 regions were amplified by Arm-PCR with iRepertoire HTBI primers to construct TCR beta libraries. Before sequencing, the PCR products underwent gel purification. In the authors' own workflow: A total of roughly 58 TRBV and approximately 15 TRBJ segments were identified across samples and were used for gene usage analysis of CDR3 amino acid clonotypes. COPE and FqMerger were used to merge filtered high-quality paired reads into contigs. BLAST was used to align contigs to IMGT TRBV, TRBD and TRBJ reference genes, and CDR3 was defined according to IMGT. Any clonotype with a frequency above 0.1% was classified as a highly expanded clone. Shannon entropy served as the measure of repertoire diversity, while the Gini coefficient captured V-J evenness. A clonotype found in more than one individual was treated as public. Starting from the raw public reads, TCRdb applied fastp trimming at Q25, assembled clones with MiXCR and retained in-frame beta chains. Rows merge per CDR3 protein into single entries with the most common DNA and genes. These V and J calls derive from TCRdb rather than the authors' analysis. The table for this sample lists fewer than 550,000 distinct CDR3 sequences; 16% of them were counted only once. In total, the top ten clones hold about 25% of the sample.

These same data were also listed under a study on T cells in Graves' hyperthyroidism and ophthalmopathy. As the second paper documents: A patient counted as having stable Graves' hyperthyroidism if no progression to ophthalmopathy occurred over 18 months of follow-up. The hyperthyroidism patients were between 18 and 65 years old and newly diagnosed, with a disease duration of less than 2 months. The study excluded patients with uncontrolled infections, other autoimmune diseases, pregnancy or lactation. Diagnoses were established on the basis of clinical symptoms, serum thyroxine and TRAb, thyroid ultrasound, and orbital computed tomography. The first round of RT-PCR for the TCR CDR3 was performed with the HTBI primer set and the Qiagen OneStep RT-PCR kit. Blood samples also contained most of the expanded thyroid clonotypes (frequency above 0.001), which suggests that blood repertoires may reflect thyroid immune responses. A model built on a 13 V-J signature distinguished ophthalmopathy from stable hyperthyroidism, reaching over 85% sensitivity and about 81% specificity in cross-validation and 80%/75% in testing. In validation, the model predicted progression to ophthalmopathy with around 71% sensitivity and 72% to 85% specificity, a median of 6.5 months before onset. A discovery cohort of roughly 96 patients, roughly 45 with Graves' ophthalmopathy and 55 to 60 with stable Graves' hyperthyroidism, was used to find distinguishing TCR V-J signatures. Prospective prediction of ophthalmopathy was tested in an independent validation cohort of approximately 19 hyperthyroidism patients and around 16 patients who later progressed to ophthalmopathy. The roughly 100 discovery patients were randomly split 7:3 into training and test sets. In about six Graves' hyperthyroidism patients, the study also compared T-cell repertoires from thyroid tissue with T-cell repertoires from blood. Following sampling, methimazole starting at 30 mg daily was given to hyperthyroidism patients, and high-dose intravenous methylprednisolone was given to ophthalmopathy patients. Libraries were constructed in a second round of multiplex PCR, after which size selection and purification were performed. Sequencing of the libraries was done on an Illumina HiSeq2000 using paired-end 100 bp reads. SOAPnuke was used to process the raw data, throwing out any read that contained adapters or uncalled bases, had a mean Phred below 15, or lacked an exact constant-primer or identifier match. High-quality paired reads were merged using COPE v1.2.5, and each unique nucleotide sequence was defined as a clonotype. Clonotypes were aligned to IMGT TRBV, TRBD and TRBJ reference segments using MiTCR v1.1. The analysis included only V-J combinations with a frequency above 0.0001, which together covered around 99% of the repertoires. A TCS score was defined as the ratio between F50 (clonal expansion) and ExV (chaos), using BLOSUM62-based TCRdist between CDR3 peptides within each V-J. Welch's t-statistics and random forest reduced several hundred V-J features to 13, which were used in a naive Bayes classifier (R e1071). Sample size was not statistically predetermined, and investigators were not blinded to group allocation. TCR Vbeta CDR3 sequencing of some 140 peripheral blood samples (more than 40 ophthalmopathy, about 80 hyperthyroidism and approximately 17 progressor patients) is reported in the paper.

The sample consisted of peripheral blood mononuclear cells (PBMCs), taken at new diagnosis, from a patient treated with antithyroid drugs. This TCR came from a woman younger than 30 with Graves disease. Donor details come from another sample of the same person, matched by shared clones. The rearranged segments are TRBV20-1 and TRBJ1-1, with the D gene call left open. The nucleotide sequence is TGCAGTGCGTACCAACCGAACACTGAAGCTTTCTTT. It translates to CSAYQPNTEAFF.